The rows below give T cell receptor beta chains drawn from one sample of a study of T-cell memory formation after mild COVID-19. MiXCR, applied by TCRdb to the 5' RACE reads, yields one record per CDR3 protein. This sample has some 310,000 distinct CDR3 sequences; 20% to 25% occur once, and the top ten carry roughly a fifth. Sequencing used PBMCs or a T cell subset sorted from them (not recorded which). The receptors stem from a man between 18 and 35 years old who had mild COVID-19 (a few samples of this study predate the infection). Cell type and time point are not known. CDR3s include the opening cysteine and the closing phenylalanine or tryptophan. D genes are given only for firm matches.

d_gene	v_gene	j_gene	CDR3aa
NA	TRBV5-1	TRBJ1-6	CASSAAQGSNSPLHF
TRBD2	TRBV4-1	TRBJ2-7	CASSQALGGGSYEQYF
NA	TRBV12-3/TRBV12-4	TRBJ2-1	CASTPTPYTGEQFF
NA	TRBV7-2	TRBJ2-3	CASREQGERGTDTQYF
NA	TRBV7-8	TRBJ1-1	CASSPGWGGTEAFF
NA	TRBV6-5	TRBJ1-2	CASRYDRNYGYTF
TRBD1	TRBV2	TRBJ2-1	CASKDDRGSYNEQFF
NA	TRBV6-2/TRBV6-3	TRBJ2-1	CASSLRTHYNEQFF
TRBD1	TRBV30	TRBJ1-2	CAWSPGQANYGYTF
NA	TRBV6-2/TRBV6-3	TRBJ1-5	CASSYPTGFGQPQHF
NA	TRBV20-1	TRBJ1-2	CSVGGGVIYGYTF
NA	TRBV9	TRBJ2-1	CASSGAGTAPYNEQFF
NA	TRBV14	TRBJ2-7	CASSPRLSLGYEQYF
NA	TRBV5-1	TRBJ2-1	CASSLGHEQFF
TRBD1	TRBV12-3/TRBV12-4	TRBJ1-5	CASSAGQGAGQPQHF
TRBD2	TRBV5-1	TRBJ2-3	CASSPGGEHRTQYF
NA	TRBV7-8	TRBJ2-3	CASSLAESDTQYF
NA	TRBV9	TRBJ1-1	CASSATDREAFF
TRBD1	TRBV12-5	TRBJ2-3	CASGTGTGGTDTQYF
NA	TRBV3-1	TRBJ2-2	CASSPQVPGVTGELFF
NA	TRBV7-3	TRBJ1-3	CASSPAGGEGNTIYF
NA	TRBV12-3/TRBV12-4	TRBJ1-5	CASSKSNQPQHF
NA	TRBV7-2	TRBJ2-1	CASRPGGTYNEQFF
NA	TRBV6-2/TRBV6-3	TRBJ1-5	CASSYGAALPQHF
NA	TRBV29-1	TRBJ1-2	CSVTTGLIYGYTF
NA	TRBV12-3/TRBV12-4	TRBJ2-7	CASSGSAYEQYF
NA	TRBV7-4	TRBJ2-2	CASKNGPLTGELFF
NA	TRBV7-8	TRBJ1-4	CASSLDNEKLFF
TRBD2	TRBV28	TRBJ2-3	CASTALAGGTDTQYF
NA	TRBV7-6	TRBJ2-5	CASSLSGGPETQYF
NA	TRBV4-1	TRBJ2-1	CASSQVGAGNNEQFF
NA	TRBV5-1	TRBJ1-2	CASTTGPPNYGYTF
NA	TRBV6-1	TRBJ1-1	CASRTGLTEAFF
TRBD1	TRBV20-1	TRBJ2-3	CSGRQGSTDTQYF
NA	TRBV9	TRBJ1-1	CASSGGGLAMNTEAFF
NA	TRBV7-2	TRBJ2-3	CVSSLVRQTDTQYF
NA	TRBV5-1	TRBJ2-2	CASRLFPTGELFF
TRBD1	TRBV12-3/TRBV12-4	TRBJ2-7	CASSWTGLIYEQYF
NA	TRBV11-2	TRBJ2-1	CASSVQGGPYNEQFF
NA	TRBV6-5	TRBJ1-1	CASIQSGGGWTEAFF
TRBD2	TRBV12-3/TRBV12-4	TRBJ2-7	CASSALSGAPYEQYF
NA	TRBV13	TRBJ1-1	CASSPAPWTEAFF
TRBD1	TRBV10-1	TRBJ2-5	CASSESRGETQYF
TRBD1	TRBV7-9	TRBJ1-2	CASSYNRGANYGYTF
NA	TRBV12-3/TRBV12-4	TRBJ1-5	CASSFFSGGQPQHF
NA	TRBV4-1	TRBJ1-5	CASSRRDLSNQPQHF
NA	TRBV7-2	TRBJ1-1	CASSFGGVLNTEAFF
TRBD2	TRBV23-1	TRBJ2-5	CASSQSRSLAEETQYF
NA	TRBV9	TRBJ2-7	CASSPVASSYEQYF
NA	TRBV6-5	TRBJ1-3	CASKIGISGNTIYF
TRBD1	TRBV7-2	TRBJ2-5	CASSQRQGSLQETQYF
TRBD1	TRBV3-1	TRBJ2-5	CASSPRDREETQYF
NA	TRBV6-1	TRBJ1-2	CASSRGANYGYTF
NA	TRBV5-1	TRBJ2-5	CASSQIQETQYF
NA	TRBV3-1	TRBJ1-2	CASSHRGLGYGYTF
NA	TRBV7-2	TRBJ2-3	CASSLILGDTQYF
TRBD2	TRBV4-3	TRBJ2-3	CASSQGWGSGGSTDTQYF
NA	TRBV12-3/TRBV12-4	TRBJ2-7	CASSLAWDEQYF
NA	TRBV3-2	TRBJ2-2	CASSQALTGTYTGELFF